Shown below are 30 T cell receptor beta chains from a single sample sequenced in a study of CD8+CD57+ T cells in acquired aplastic anemia. Genomic DNA, serving as template, underwent TCR beta VDJ and CDR3 profiling. TCRdb reprocessed the reads with MiXCR, giving one entry per CDR3 protein. The sample shows roughly 280,000 distinct CDR3 sequences, 56% of them seen only once. It was patients with CD8+CD57+ cell expansion by flow cytometry who were chosen for sequencing. The source material was sorted CD4+, CD8+, or CD8+CD57+ T cells (not recorded which) from PBMCs. These receptors originate from a human donor with aplastic anemia.

The V call is TRBV6-4, the J call TRBJ1-5; no clear D. With 8 bases removed from V and 6 bases from J, the gap between germline ends came to 17 bases. Germline CDR1 reads MRHNA; CDR2 reads SNTAGT. The CDR3 extends over 14 amino acids. This CDR3 reads CASVGYRESQPQHF. In DNA, the CDR3 is TGTGCCAGCGTTGGGTATAGGGAGAGTCAGCCCCAGCATTTT.

The chain joins TRBV29-1 to TRBJ1-1, with a possible D match to TRBD1 (6 bases). In germline, CDR1 is SQVTM, CDR2 ANQGSEA. CDR3 length equals 11 residues. Trimming left V 3 bases short and J 6 bases short, with 8 bases between. The CDR3 region is CSVDRGAEAFF. CDR3 sequence (DNA): TGCAGCGTTGACAGGGGCGCTGAAGCTTTCTTT.

V usage is TRBV20-1 and J usage is TRBJ2-1, with D perhaps TRBD1 (6 bases). Trimming pared 2 bases from V and 6 bases from J, leaving 11 bases between. The length of the CDR3 is 13 residues. Germline lookup yields CDR1 DFQATT and CDR2 SNEGSKA (reference sequence). This CDR3 reads CSARSDSINEQFF. As DNA, the CDR3 is TGCAGTGCTAGATCGGACAGTATCAATGAGCAGTTCTTC.

The gene calls are TRBV19 and TRBJ1-1, with D possibly matching TRBD1 (6 bases). Germline V lookup: CDR1 LNHDA, CDR2 SQIVND (reference sequence). V was cut by 7 bases and J by 1 base, with 13 bases left in between. This CDR3 is 14 amino acids long. The DNA of the CDR3 is TGTGCCAGTACCCCGGGGGCGGGGAACACTGAAGCTTTCTTT. Translated, it gives CASTPGAGNTEAFF.

Comments on this clonotype: The CDR3 ends on some other residue instead of the conserved phenylalanine or tryptophan, so this is likely a read error. No DNA is shown, since the ends of the CDR3 on it are uncertain; the CDR3 is the one TCRdb lists. The V call is TRBV20-1, the J call TRBJ2-2; TRBD2, as called in the table, went unchecked against the DNA. The germline V gene encodes CDR1 DFQATT and CDR2 SNEGSKA (reference sequence). The CDR3 spans 15 amino acids, including both terminal residues. This CDR3 reads CSASTSGTSVRGAVL.

This clonotype was counted a few times. This rearrangement joins TRBV20-1 to TRBJ1-1, with unresolved D. Trimming removed 0 bases from V and 7 bases from J, with 12 bases in between. Germline V gene sequence: CDR1 DFQATT, CDR2 SNEGSKA (reference sequence). The CDR3 has 13 residues. In DNA form, the CDR3 reads TGCAGTGCTAGAGATCAGGCAGGCGGTGAAGCTTTCTTT. It specifies CSARDQAGGEAFF.

This rearrangement joins TRBV19 to TRBJ2-2, with a tentative D call TRBD1 (5 bases). CDR3 length: 14 amino acids. Trimming removed 3 bases at V and 6 bases at J, with 11 bases between. Germline V CDR1 and CDR2: LNHDA, SQIVND (reference sequence). CDR3 coding DNA: TGTGCCAGTAGTATGTTCAGGGATGCCGGGGAGCTGTTTTTT. Translating it yields CASSMFRDAGELFF.

For this clonotype: This clone may be a read error of a much larger clone one base away. V is TRBV6-1 and J is TRBJ2-7; tentative D call: TRBD2 (6 bases). Germline CDR1 reads MNHNS; CDR2 reads SASEGT. The CDR3 length is 13 residues. The CDR3 spells CASVRGTYYERYF. The CDR3 DNA reads TGTGCCAGCGTTCGGGGGACCTACTACGAGCGGTACTTC.

The CDR3 sequence is CASNGLKRQASGNTIYF. The CDR3 nucleotides are TGTGCCAGCAACGGTCTGAAGAGACAGGCCTCTGGAAACACCATATATTTT. This chain joins TRBV2 and TRBJ1-3; D is perhaps TRBD1 (6 bases). This CDR3 has 17 residues. CDR1 is SNHLY and CDR2 is FYNNEI in the germline V gene. Between the trimmed V and J ends, which lost 7 bases and 0 bases, there was a span of 19 bases. The full variable domain, completed using reference TRBV2 and TRBJ1-3, is EPEVTQTPSHQVTQMGQEVILRCVPISNHLYFYWYRQILGQKVEFLVSFYNNEISEKSEIFDDQFSVERPDGSNFTLKIRSTKLEDSAMYFCASNGLKRQASGNTIYFGEGSWLTVV.

This clonotype was observed at least ten times. V gene TRBV9 combines with J gene TRBJ1-5; D is unclear. V lost 3 bases to trimming and J lost 0 bases, with 7 bases between them. Germline assignment: CDR1 SGDLS and CDR2 YYNGEE. The CDR3 consists of 14 residues. The CDR3 nucleotides read TGTGCCAGCAGCGAAACCTATAGCAATCAGCCCCAGCATTTT. Encoded protein: CASSETYSNQPQHF.

On this clonotype: The CDR3 carries no conserved terminal phenylalanine or tryptophan, so it likely arises from a read error. V gene TRBV9 combines with J gene TRBJ2-3, with D unclear. Germline V gene data show CDR1 as SGDLS and CDR2 as YYNGEE. This CDR3 is built from 12 residues. The V end lost 5 bases, the J end lost 6 bases, and 10 bases lay between the germline ends. CDR3 in DNA: TGTGCCAGCAGTGAACAGTTTGATACGCAGTATTCT. It is translated as CASSEQFDTQYS.

The chain recombines TRBV6-1 with TRBJ2-7; D perhaps matches TRBD2 (5 bases). CDR1 is MNHNS and CDR2 is SASEGT in the germline V gene. The germline V and J ends were trimmed by 2 bases and 7 bases, with 9 bases remaining between them. The CDR3 is 12 residues long. CDR3 loop: CASSERGREQYF. Here the CDR3 DNA reads TGTGCCAGCAGTGAACGGGGAAGGGAGCAGTACTTC.

There are many counts of this clonotype. The J gene is TRBJ2-7, the V gene TRBV9; D not certain. The CDR3 totals 14 residues. Looked up from germline, CDR1 is SGDLS and CDR2 is YYNGEE. Deletions cut 0 bases from V and 6 bases from J, with 13 bases between. CDR3 bases: TGTGCCAGCAGCGTAGCACCGTCCCCTCGCGAGCAGTACTTC. Amino acid sequence: CASSVAPSPREQYF.

J is TRBJ2-6 and V is TRBV10-3, with 8 bases aligning to TRBD1. CDR1 is ENHRY, CDR2 SYGVKD, per germline. CDR3 length equals 18 residues. V shed 1 base and J 4 bases; nucleotides not matched to a gene: 9. CDR3 nucleotide sequence: TGTGCCATCAGTGAGTTCCGGACAGGGTCGGCCGGGGCCAACGTCCTGACTTTC. Residues: CAISEFRTGSAGANVLTF.

This clonotype has a handful of counts. The V and J genes are TRBV7-9 and TRBJ2-7, with TRBD1 matching over 9 bases. The V segment lost 2 bases and the J segment 7 bases; nucleotides outside the gene matches: 9. Germline CDR1 is SEHNR and CDR2 is FQNEAQ (reference sequence). The CDR3 is 15 amino acids. CDR3 nucleotide sequence: TGTGCCAGCAGCTTACGGAAACAGGGGGCAGGGGAGCAGTACTTC. Its translation: CASSLRKQGAGEQYF.

This rearrangement joins TRBV7-3 to TRBJ1-2; weak D call: TRBD1 (5 bases). The V gene lost 4 bases and the J gene lost 8 bases, with 23 bases spanning the gap. The CDR3 is 16 amino acids. Germline V gives CDR1 SGHTA, CDR2 FQGTGA. CDR3 bases: TGTGCCAGCAGCTCTGACCGGGAGGCCATCGGGGGAGGCTACACCTTC. It is translated as CASSSDREAIGGGYTF.

This rearrangement joins TRBV29-1 to TRBJ2-1; D is unresolved. There are 12 residues in the CDR3. Trimming stripped 1 base from V and 8 bases from J, with 9 bases between. Germline CDR1 SQVTM, CDR2 ANQGSEA. The CDR3 reads CSVEVRQYEQFF. CDR3 nucleotide sequence: TGCAGCGTTGAAGTACGTCAGTATGAGCAGTTCTTC.

J is TRBJ2-7 and V is TRBV10-3, with TRBD2 matching over 13 bases. The CDR3 covers 16 residues. Per germline, CDR1 ENHRY and CDR2 SYGVKD. Losses at the gene ends were 1 base for V and 5 bases for J; bases not matched to a gene: 5. CDR3 loop: CAISELGLAGLNEQYF. The CDR3 DNA reads as TGTGCCATCAGTGAGTTGGGACTAGCGGGACTTAACGAGCAGTACTTC.

This rearrangement joins TRBV7-2 to TRBJ2-7, with D possibly being TRBD1 or TRBD2 (6 bases each). The CDR3 has 13 amino acids. The V end was cut by 3 bases, the J end by 5 bases, with 11 bases between. Germline values: CDR1 SGHTA, CDR2 FQGNSA. CDR3 nucleotide sequence: TGTGCCAGCAGCTTGTTCGGGGGCCACGAGCAGTACTTC. It encodes CASSLFGGHEQYF.

This clonotype was counted at least ten times. This rearrangement joins TRBV9 to TRBJ2-7; D possibly corresponds to TRBD1 (6 bases). The CDR3 is made up of 15 amino acids. V was trimmed by 2 bases and J by 5 bases, leaving 17 bases between them. Germline V gene data show CDR1 as SGDLS and CDR2 as YYNGEE. CDR3 loop: CASSVGSGDSDEQYF. The CDR3, as DNA: TGTGCCAGCAGCGTTGGGTCAGGGGATTCGGACGAGCAGTACTTC.

The rearrangement links TRBV5-4 to TRBJ2-5, with D tentatively TRBD2 (6 bases). The assigned J gene may be wrong: the sequence end matches TRBJ2-7 better. The CDR3 sequence is 14 residues long. Looked up from germline, CDR1 is SGHNT and CDR2 is YYREEE (reference sequence). The CDR3 DNA is TGTGCCAGCAGCTTGAACCGGGACTCCCCCGAGCAGTACTTC. This encodes CASSLNRDSPEQYF.

This clonotype was found many times. The genes are TRBV2 and TRBJ2-5, with a tentative D call TRBD2 (6 bases). The CDR3 sequence is 14 residues long. Germline V CDR1 and CDR2: SNHLY, FYNNEI. Trimming took 5 bases from V and 1 from J, leaving 11 bases between them. The CDR3 is CASSRTTSQETQYF. CDR3 nucleotides: TGTGCCAGCAGTCGAACGACTAGCCAAGAGACCCAGTACTTC. The full variable domain, its missing parts supplied by reference TRBV2 and TRBJ2-5, is EPEVTQTPSHQVTQMGQEVILRCVPISNHLYFYWYRQILGQKVEFLVSFYNNEISEKSEIFDDQFSVERPDGSNFTLKIRSTKLEDSAMYFCASSRTTSQETQYFGPGTRLLVL.

The sample holds many counts of this clonotype. The chain couples TRBV2 to TRBJ1-1; weak D call: TRBD1 (5 bases). V was trimmed by 6 bases and J by 11 bases, leaving 13 bases between them. Germline values: CDR1 SNHLY, CDR2 FYNNEI. The CDR3 consists of 11 residues. The CDR3 nucleotides are TGTGCCAGCAGAAGACAGACTTCGGCTTTCTTT. The encoded protein is CASRRQTSAFF.

The rearrangement uses TRBV5-4 and TRBJ1-1; D gene ambiguous. CDR1 and CDR2 from the germline V gene are SGHNT and YYREEE (reference sequence). V was cut by 7 bases and J by 2 bases, with 12 bases left in between. The CDR3 spans 13 residues. For the CDR3, the DNA is TGTGCCAGCGGGTTTATGGGTAACACTGAAGCTTTCTTT. Protein: CASGFMGNTEAFF.

CDR3: CASSSTRGVGSPLHF. Written as DNA, the CDR3 is TGTGCCAGCAGCTCTACTCGCGGGGTCGGATCACCCCTCCACTTT. The rearrangement links TRBV7-9 to TRBJ1-6; D gene unclear. This CDR3 region has 15 residues. The V and J ends lost 4 bases and 10 bases respectively, with 17 bases between them. Germline V lookup: CDR1 SEHNR, CDR2 FQNEAQ (reference sequence).

The chain joins TRBV2 to TRBJ1-3; D is possibly TRBD1 (5 bases). This CDR3 spans 15 amino acids. V lost 4 bases to trimming and J lost 1 base, with 11 bases between them. Germline V gene sequence: CDR1 SNHLY, CDR2 FYNNEI. Here the CDR3 reads CASSVGRDSGNTIYF. CDR3 nucleotides: TGTGCCAGCAGTGTGGGCAGGGATTCTGGAAACACCATATATTTT.

This CDR3 reads CSARAGTDYEQYF. The CDR3 DNA reads as TGCAGTGCTAGAGCCGGGACAGACTACGAGCAGTACTTC. This chain joins TRBV20-1 and TRBJ2-7, with TRBD1 matching over 7 bases. Trimming cost V 1 base and J 3 bases; bases outside gene matches: 3. The germline V gene encodes CDR1 DFQATT and CDR2 SNEGSKA (reference sequence). The CDR3 runs 13 residues.

CDR3 protein: CASSQRGTSYNEQFF. The CDR3 DNA reads as TGTGCCAGCTCACAAAGGGGGACAAGCTACAATGAGCAGTTCTTC. The rearrangement uses TRBV18 and TRBJ2-1; weak D call: TRBD1 (6 bases). The V end was cut by 4 bases, the J end by 3 bases, with 13 bases between. Germline CDR1 is KGHSH and CDR2 is LQKENI. This CDR3 comprises 15 residues. Full variable domain (remainder filled in from reference TRBV18 and TRBJ2-1): NAGVMQNPRHLVRRRGQEARLRCSPMKGHSHVYWYRQLPEEGLKFMVYLQKENIIDESGMPKERFSAEFPKEGPSILRIQQVVRGDSAAYFCASSQRGTSYNEQFFGPGTRLTVL.

This chain links TRBV9 with TRBJ2-3; D is perhaps TRBD2 (6 bases). The CDR3 is 14 residues long. Looked up from germline, CDR1 is SGDLS and CDR2 is YYNGEE. V shed 4 bases and J shed 0 bases, with 9 bases lying between them. Here the CDR3 DNA reads TGTGCCAGCAGCCACGGGACTAGCACAGATACGCAGTATTTT. Translated: CASSHGTSTDTQYF.

This clonotype was found many times. V and J are TRBV5-8 and TRBJ2-1; D is uncertain. Germline V gene sequence: CDR1 SGHTS, CDR2 YDEGEE. This CDR3 is 13 amino acids long. With 1 base removed from V and 5 bases from J, the gap between germline ends came to 7 bases. The CDR3 DNA reads as TGTGCCAGCAGCTTGATAGCTAACAATGAGCAGTTCTTC. It yields the protein CASSLIANNEQFF.